This T cell receptor (beta chain) originates from a study of CXCR3-negative and CXCR3-positive naive CD8 T cells. The study sorted every CD8+ T cell subset in triplicate at 300,000 cells each. Naive CD8+ T cells had a CD45RO-CCR7+CD27+CD95- phenotype. General study findings and limits: CXCR3-positive naive cells carried more hydrophobic TRB CDR3s than CXCR3-negative ones. Cryopreserved cells showed partially decreased CXCR3 expression, and most assays used fresh PBMCs. Much lower diversity was found in memory CD8+ cells, while both naive subsets had comparably high diversity.

UMI-labeled 5' RACE TRB cDNA libraries were prepared from the cells. From its re-call of the 5' RACE reads, TCRdb lists each CDR3 protein once, without DNA. The sample table includes about 89,000 distinct CDR3 sequences. Regarding this clonotype: Its antigen is currently unknown.

The CDR3 spans 19 residues. The germline V gene has CDR1 MNHNY and CDR2 SVGAGI (reference sequence). This receptor was taken from a human donor in good health. Some clones in this sample may be carry-over from other donors' samples. This rearrangement joins TRBV6-6 to TRBJ1-4; no DNA is available, so the TRBD1 call from TCRdb remains unchecked. Sequenced sample: naive CXCR3+ CD8+ T cells from blood. Subset defined: CD45RO-CCR7+CD27+CD95- naive CD8+ T cells expressing CXCR3 (TNR3+). The CDR3: CASSYIGGAGPKGNEKLFF.